This T cell receptor (beta chain) was observed in a study of T cells in localized non-small cell lung cancer. Produced via immunoSEQ multiplex PCR; TCRdb's table is partial and in-frame only. The table lists 4,000 to 5,500 clones, about 31% of them singletons. This clone has only a few counts. Its antigen is still unknown. Points from the study as a whole: Appearance in adjacent lung was seen for a median 57 of the top 100 tumor clones.

Sequenced material: lung tumor tissue, taken before any cancer treatment. The TCR was taken from a male donor aged 60 or over with stage III lung adenocarcinoma.

Here the CDR3 DNA reads TGTGCCAGCAGTCCCAAGAGAAACATGAACACTGAAGCTTTCTTT. It specifies CASSPKRNMNTEAFF. V usage is TRBV6-8 and J usage is TRBJ1-1; the D is unclear. The germline gives CDR1 MNHGY, CDR2 SAAAGT. V lost 5 bases to trimming and J lost 0 bases, with 13 bases between them. The CDR3 has 15 residues.